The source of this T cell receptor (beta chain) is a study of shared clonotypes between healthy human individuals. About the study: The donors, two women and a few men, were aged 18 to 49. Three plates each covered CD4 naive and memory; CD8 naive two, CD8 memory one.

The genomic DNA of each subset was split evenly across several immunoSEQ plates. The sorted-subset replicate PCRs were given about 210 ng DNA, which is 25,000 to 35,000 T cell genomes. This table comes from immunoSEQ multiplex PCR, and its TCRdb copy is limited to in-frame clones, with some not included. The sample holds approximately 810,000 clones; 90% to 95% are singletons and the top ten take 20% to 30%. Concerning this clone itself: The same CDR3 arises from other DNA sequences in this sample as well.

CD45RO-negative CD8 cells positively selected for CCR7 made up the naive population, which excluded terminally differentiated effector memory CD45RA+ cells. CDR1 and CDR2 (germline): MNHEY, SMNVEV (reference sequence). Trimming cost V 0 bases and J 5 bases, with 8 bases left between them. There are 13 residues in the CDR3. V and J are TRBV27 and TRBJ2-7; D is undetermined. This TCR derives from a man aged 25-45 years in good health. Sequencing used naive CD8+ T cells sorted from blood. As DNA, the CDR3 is TGTGCCAGCAGTTTATCTGCCAGGAACGAGCAGTACTTC. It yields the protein CASSLSARNEQYF.